A selection of T cell receptor beta chains follows, all from one sample in a study of cytomegalovirus exposure and HLA in healthy donors. Some clones are missing from TCRdb's copy, which holds only in-frame ones; the method was immunoSEQ multiplex PCR. The sample consists of about 100,000 clones, more than 65% of them appearing once. The sequencing input was PBMCs. Receptors originate from a woman aged 18-30 years in good health and CMV-seronegative. Each CDR3 is given with its conserved first and last residue.

v_gene	j_gene	CDR3aa
TRBV4-3	TRBJ1-1	CASSQGGWANTEAFF
TRBV6-1	TRBJ2-5	CASSDWALRAQETQYF
TRBV2	TRBJ1-5	CASSEGAESKYSNQPQHF
TRBV28	TRBJ2-7	CASSPSGQGRYEQYF
TRBV4-3	TRBJ1-1	CASSQGGQGRTEAFF
TRBV5-8	TRBJ2-7	CASSLWRAPHEQYF
TRBV27	TRBJ2-7	CASSLLPGQGLTYEQYF
TRBV21-1	TRBJ2-7	CASSKGGYTPAASYEQYF
TRBV6-5	TRBJ1-1	CASSYSGDLPPAFF
TRBV9	TRBJ2-4	CASSVVGAGGIQYF
TRBV6-6	TRBJ2-7	CASSYSAGESYEQYF
TRBV7-9	TRBJ2-7	CASSFGQGVAYEQYF
TRBV7-2	TRBJ1-6	CASSLGRGRRNSPLHF
TRBV5-8	TRBJ1-1	CASSSGIAEAFF
TRBV5-8	TRBJ1-4	CASSLGQGATNEKLFF
TRBV11-2	TRBJ2-7	CASSPEGTRIYEQYF
TRBV27	TRBJ2-7	CASSYGQPYEQYF
TRBV28	TRBJ1-5	CASSLAGGYNQPQHF
TRBV7-6	TRBJ2-6	CASSLASGQADTGANVLTF
TRBV28	TRBJ2-1	CASSLQLASYNEQFF
TRBV6-1	TRBJ2-7	CASLNTTPKQYF
TRBV19	TRBJ2-3	CASRDLATDTQYF
TRBV4-3	TRBJ2-2	CASSPKRGGLVELFF
TRBV2	TRBJ2-2	CASGITGGNTGELFF
TRBV6-4	TRBJ2-6	CASGTGKGANVLTF
TRBV14	TRBJ2-7	CASSQVDSYEQYF
TRBV15	TRBJ1-1	CATSRDWGQNTEAFF
TRBV15	TRBJ1-5	CATSDRANQPQHF
TRBV10-2	TRBJ2-1	CASSLLGTSALVEQFF
TRBV7-6	TRBJ2-3	CASSLVLTASSTDTQYF
TRBV7-9	TRBJ2-5	CASSFGVGETQYF